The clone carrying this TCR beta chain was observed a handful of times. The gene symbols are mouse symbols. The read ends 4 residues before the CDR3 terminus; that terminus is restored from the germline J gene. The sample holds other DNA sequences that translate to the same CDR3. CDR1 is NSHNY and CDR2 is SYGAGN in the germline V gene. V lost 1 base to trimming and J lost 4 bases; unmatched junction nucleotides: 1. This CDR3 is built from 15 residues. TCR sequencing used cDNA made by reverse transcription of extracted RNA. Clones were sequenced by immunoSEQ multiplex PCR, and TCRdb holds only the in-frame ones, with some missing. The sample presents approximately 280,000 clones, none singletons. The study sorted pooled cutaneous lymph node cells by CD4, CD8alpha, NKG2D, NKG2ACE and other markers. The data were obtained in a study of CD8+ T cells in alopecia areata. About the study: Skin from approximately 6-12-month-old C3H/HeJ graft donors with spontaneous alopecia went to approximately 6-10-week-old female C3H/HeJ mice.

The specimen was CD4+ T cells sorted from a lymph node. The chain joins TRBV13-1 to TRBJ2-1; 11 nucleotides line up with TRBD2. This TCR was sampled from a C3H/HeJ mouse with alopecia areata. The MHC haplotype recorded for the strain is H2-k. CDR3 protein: CASSDRLGGYAEQFF. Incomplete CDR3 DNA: TGTGCCAGCAGTGATCGACTGGGGGGGTATGCT.